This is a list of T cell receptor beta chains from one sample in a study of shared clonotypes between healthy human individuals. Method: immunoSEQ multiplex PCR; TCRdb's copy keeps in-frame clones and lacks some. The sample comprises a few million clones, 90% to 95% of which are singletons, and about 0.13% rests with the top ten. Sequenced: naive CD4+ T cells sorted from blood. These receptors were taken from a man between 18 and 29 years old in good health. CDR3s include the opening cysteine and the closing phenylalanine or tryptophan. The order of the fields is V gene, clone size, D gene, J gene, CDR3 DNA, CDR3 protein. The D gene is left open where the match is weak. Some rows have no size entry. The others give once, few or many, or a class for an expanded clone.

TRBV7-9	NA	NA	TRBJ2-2	TGTGCCAGCAGCTTAATGGCCGGGGAGCTGTTTTTT	CASSLMAGELFF
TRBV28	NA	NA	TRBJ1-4	TGTGCCAGCAGTTTGCGGCAGACTGAAAAACTGTTTTTT	CASSLRQTEKLFF
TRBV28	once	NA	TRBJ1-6	TGTGCCAGCAGTTTAGAACAGGGTAATTCACCCCTCCACTTT	CASSLEQGNSPLHF
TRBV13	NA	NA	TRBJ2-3	TGTGCCAGCAGCTTACGAAGCACAGATACGCAGTATTTT	CASSLRSTDTQYF
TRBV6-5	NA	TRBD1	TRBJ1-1	TGTGCCAGCAGTTCGTGGACAGGCATGGCATCTTTCTTT	CASSSWTGMASFF
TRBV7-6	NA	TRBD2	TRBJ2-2	TGTGCCAGCAGCTTAGGAGGGTCTAGCGGGAGCACCGGGGAGCTGTTTTTT	CASSLGGSSGSTGELFF
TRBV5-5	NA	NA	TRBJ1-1	TGTGCCAGCAGCTACGCCCGGGGCACTGAAGCTTTCTTT	CASSYARGTEAFF
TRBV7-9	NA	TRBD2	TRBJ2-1	TGTGCCAGCAGCTTAGCGGGAGGGAATGAGCAGTTCTTC	CASSLAGGNEQFF
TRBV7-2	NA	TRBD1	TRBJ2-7	TGTGCCAGCAGCGCTGATACGGGACAGGGAGCCTACGAGCAGTACTTC	CASSADTGQGAYEQYF
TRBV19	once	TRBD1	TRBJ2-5	TGTGCCAGTAGTAGGTGGACAGGGTCGGAAGAGACCCAGTACTTC	CASSRWTGSEETQYF
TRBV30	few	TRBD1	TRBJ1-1	TGTGCCTGCAGCACAGGGGACTTGAACACTGAAGCTTTCTTT	CACSTGDLNTEAFF
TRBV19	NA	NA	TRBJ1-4	TGTGCCAGTAGTGTCGGTAATGAAAAACTGTTTTTT	CASSVGNEKLFF